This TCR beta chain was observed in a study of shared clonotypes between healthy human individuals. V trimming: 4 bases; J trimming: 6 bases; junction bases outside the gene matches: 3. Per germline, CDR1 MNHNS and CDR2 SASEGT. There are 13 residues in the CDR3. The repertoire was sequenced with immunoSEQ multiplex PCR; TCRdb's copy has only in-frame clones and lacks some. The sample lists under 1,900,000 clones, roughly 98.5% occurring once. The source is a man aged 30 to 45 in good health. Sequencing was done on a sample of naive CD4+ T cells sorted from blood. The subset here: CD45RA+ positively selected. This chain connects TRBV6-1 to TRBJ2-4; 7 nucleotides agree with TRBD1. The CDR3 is CASSGRQGNIQYF. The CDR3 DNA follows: TGTGCCAGCAGTGGAAGACAGGGAAACATTCAGTACTTC.